Listed below are T cell receptor beta chains from one sample, sequenced in a study of blood T cell repertoires in COVID-19. The repertoire was sequenced with immunoSEQ multiplex PCR; TCRdb's copy has only in-frame clones and lacks some. The table has 150,000 to 200,000 clones, roughly nine tenths seen once. The sequencing input was peripheral blood. These receptors all stem from a man in his sixties or seventies with active or convalescent COVID-19. Both conserved end residues are part of each CDR3. Each record gives: D gene, clone size, J gene, V gene, CDR3 DNA, CDR3 protein. A D gene is named only where the DNA matches it firmly. Part of the rows lack a size; the others show once, few, many or a class for expanded clones.

TRBD1	NA	TRBJ1-1	TRBV5-1	TGCGCCAGCAGCCCGGACAGGGACACTGAAGCTTTCTTT	CASSPDRDTEAFF
TRBD1	once	TRBJ1-1	TRBV5-1	TGCGCCAGCAGCCCCGACAGGGGAGGCACTGAAGCTTTCTTT	CASSPDRGGTEAFF
TRBD2	NA	TRBJ2-1	TRBV3-1/TRBV3-2	TGTGCCAGCAGCCACACTAGCGGGAGGCCCAATGAGCAGTTCTTC	CASSHTSGRPNEQFF
NA	NA	TRBJ1-5	TRBV5-1	TGCGCCAGCAGCTTGGTCCCCCTATCTCAGCCCCAGCATTTT	CASSLVPLSQPQHF
NA	NA	TRBJ1-5	TRBV6-2/TRBV6-3	TGTGCCAGCAGTTACTCAAACTTCAATCAGCCCCAGCATTTT	CASSYSNFNQPQHF
NA	many	TRBJ2-2	TRBV28	TGTGCCAGCAGTTTACCCGGAAGGCGGTACACCGGGGAGCTGTTTTTT	CASSLPGRRYTGELFF
TRBD2	NA	TRBJ2-3	TRBV11-2	TGTGCCAGCAGCTTAGTTCCTAGCTCGGGGGGGTTCACAGATACGCAGTATTTT	CASSLVPSSGGFTDTQYF
TRBD1	NA	TRBJ1-1	TRBV30	TGTGCCTGGGGGAAGGGGACAGGGGGTTTCACTGAAGCTTTCTTT	CAWGKGTGGFTEAFF
NA	NA	TRBJ2-5	TRBV9	TGTGCCAGCAGCGTAGAGGGGGAGACCCAGTACTTC	CASSVEGETQYF
NA	NA	TRBJ1-1	TRBV4-3	TGCGCCAGCAGCCAAGATCATGATAGGGACAAGAACACTGAAGCTTTCTTT	CASSQDHDRDKNTEAFF
NA	NA	TRBJ2-1	TRBV3-1/TRBV3-2	TGTGCCAGCAGCCTACCAGGGCCGGCTAACAATGAGCAGTTCTTC	CASSLPGPANNEQFF
NA	NA	TRBJ1-5	TRBV19	TGTGCCAGTAGTAGAAAGATCGGCCGGACTACTAATAGCAATCAGCCCCAGCATTTT	CASSRKIGRTTNSNQPQHF
NA	few	TRBJ1-6	TRBV15	TGTGCCACCAGCAGAGATGCCCTCTTCGACAGGCCTAAGGGTGGGTCACCCCTCCACTTT	CATSRDALFDRPKGGSPLHF
NA	NA	TRBJ1-5	TRBV28	TGTGCCAGCAGGTTTCCGTTGAGCAATCAGCCCCAGCATTTT	CASRFPLSNQPQHF
TRBD2	many	TRBJ2-1	TRBV6-2/TRBV6-3	TGTGCCAGCAGCCCCGGGACTAGCGGGAGTAATGAGCAGTTCTTC	CASSPGTSGSNEQFF
TRBD1	NA	TRBJ2-7	TRBV18	TGTGCCAGCTCACCGTTAGGGACAGGGACCTACGAGCAGTACTTC	CASSPLGTGTYEQYF
NA	once	TRBJ1-4	TRBV6-2/TRBV6-3	TGTGCCAGCAGTTACCTTCCCAAGACTCCAAATGAAAAACTGTTTTTT	CASSYLPKTPNEKLFF
NA	NA	TRBJ2-1	TRBV19	TGTGCCAGTAGTACCAAGCCTAGAAATGAGCAGTTCTTC	CASSTKPRNEQFF
NA	NA	TRBJ1-2	TRBV11-3	TGTGCCAGCAGTTTCGGACCCTGGAGGGTGGGGGGCTACACCTTC	CASSFGPWRVGGYTF
NA	NA	TRBJ1-5	TRBV7-2	TGTGCCAGCAGCCCAATCAGTTGGGGACACGGAAGCAATCAGCCCCAGCATTTT	CASSPISWGHGSNQPQHF
NA	NA	TRBJ1-6	TRBV4-3	TGCGCCAGCAGCCAAGATTCGGGGTATAATTCACCCCTCCACTTT	CASSQDSGYNSPLHF
NA	NA	TRBJ2-1	TRBV29-1	TGCAGCTCCCAAAGGGGGTTTGAGCAGTTCTTC	CSSQRGFEQFF
TRBD1	NA	TRBJ1-6	TRBV2	TGTGCCAGCAGTGCAAGCAGGGGGAGAGGCTCACCCCTCCACTTT	CASSASRGRGSPLHF
TRBD2	NA	TRBJ2-7	TRBV6-6	TGTGCCACCGGGGGGACTAGCGGTTTGTTCGAGCAGTACTTC	CATGGTSGLFEQYF
NA	NA	TRBJ2-7	TRBV2	TGTGCCAGCAGTGAACAGGGTTTTACCTACGAGCAGTACTTC	CASSEQGFTYEQYF
NA	once	TRBJ1-1	TRBV19	TGTGCCAGTATTAAAGGGGTAATGAACACTGAAGCTTTCTTT	CASIKGVMNTEAFF
NA	NA	TRBJ2-2	TRBV11-3	TGTGCCAGCAGCCTAAGGTGGACAGAAAAATCCGGGGAGCTGTTTTTT	CASSLRWTEKSGELFF
TRBD2	NA	TRBJ2-3	TRBV15	TGTGCCACCAGCAGAGATTGGTCCGCCTCGGCGGGAGAGTTGGATACGCAGTATTTT	CATSRDWSASAGELDTQYF
NA	NA	TRBJ1-1	TRBV30	TGTGCCTGGAGTCCGGGTGGGTGGACTGAAGCTTTCTTT	CAWSPGGWTEAFF
NA	once	TRBJ1-2	TRBV20-1	TGCGGCAACAGGGTAAACTATGGCTACACCTTC	CGNRVNYGYTF
NA	NA	TRBJ1-4	TRBV4-3	TGCGCCAGCAGCCTAGGCGGGCGGCGTGAAAAACTGTTTTTT	CASSLGGRREKLFF
NA	NA	TRBJ1-1	TRBV28	TGTGCCAGCACCCCCTTGTCGGGAGGGAGGACCACTGAAGCTTTCTTT	CASTPLSGGRTTEAFF
NA	NA	TRBJ1-1	TRBV20-1	TGCAGTGCTAGAGATCGGGAGGCTTTCTTT	CSARDREAFF
TRBD1	NA	TRBJ1-5	TRBV15	TGTGCCACCAGCAGAGAAGACAGGGAAAGTCAGCCCCAGCATTTT	CATSREDRESQPQHF
TRBD2	NA	TRBJ2-7	TRBV7-2	TGTGCCAGCAGCCGGATGCGGGGGGCGCTAAGCGGGAGTCCATACGAGCAGTACTTC	CASSRMRGALSGSPYEQYF
NA	NA	TRBJ1-6	TRBV30	TGTGCCTGGAGTCCGGGTCCACCAGGGTCACCCCTCCACTTT	CAWSPGPPGSPLHF
TRBD1	NA	TRBJ1-2	TRBV6-6	TGTGCCAGCAGGCAAGGGGGCGTATATGGCTACACCTTC	CASRQGGVYGYTF
TRBD1	NA	TRBJ2-2	TRBV6-5	TGTGCCGGCTCTGGGACAGGCGGAAAGAACGGGGAGCTGTTTTTT	CAGSGTGGKNGELFF
NA	NA	TRBJ1-2	TRBV10-3	TGTGCCATCATGAACAGGACGCCTCCCTATGGCTACACCTTC	CAIMNRTPPYGYTF
NA	NA	TRBJ1-2	TRBV28	TGTGCCAGCAGTTACCCAGGGTCTGCCTATGGCTACACCTTC	CASSYPGSAYGYTF
NA	NA	TRBJ2-5	TRBV28	TGTGCCAGCAGTTTAAGACTGGGGGCGGAGACCCAGTACTTC	CASSLRLGAETQYF
TRBD1	NA	TRBJ2-7	TRBV6-5	TGTGCCAGCAGAGATGGACAGGGGCGACGCGAGCAGTACTTC	CASRDGQGRREQYF
NA	NA	TRBJ1-5	TRBV5-8	TGTGCCAGCAGCTTGCGCCAGAGCAATCAGCCCCAGCATTTT	CASSLRQSNQPQHF
TRBD2	NA	TRBJ2-3	TRBV11-2	TGTGCCAGCAGCTCTAAACTAGCGGGAGAAGGTATGCCGCAGTATTTT	CASSSKLAGEGMPQYF
TRBD2	NA	TRBJ2-7	TRBV3-1/TRBV3-2	TGTGCCAGCAGCACCTCCTTTGGGGGGGATAACGAGCAGTACTTC	CASSTSFGGDNEQYF
NA	NA	TRBJ1-1	TRBV18	TGTGCCAGCTCACCGAGGGTATGGCGAATGAACACTGAAGCTTTCTTT	CASSPRVWRMNTEAFF
NA	NA	TRBJ1-6	TRBV10-2	TGCGCCAGCAGTGGGGGTCGGGGGGATTATTCACCCCTCCACTTT	CASSGGRGDYSPLHF
NA	NA	TRBJ1-5	TRBV3-1/TRBV3-2	TGTGCCAGCAGCCTCCCAAATCAGCCCCAGCATTTT	CASSLPNQPQHF
NA	once	TRBJ1-3	TRBV18	TGTGCCAGCTCACCGGACAGCTACCTTGGAAACACCATATATTTT	CASSPDSYLGNTIYF
NA	NA	TRBJ1-5	TRBV7-2	TGTGCCAGCAGCTTATTTTCAGGGAACAATCAGCCCCAGCATTTT	CASSLFSGNNQPQHF
TRBD2	once	TRBJ2-3	TRBV7-2	TGTGCCAGCAGCTTAGGTGCGGGAGGGTTCGCAGATACGCAGTATTTT	CASSLGAGGFADTQYF
TRBD1	NA	TRBJ1-1	TRBV5-1	TGCGCCAGCAGCCCCGGGACAGGGGGCTACGAGAACACTGAAGCTTTCTTT	CASSPGTGGYENTEAFF
NA	once	TRBJ2-3	TRBV18	TGTGCCAGCTCACGGGACAACACAGATACGCAGTATTTT	CASSRDNTDTQYF